A single sample gave rise to the 9 T cell receptor beta chains below, sequenced in a study of blood T cells in healthy people across ages. The use of a sample-barcoded 5' primer and a J-beta primer mix characterized a second PCR of 7 to 11 cycles. MiXCR, run by TCRdb on the 5' RACE reads, gives a single entry per CDR3 protein. Here the sample spans approximately 490,000 distinct CDR3 sequences, around 24% being singletons. This sample also appeared in a second study, on T cells of mothers and their children.

The sample was blood. Receptor source: a boy under 18 in good health.

This chain connects TRBV3-1 to TRBJ2-3; 7 nucleotides line up with TRBD2. CDR3 length: 15 residues. Germline CDR1 LGHDT, CDR2 YNNKEL (reference sequence). The trim removed 4 bases at V and 3 bases at J, leaving 7 bases unmatched. The CDR3 loop is CASSPLGRVTDTQYF. The CDR3 nucleotides read TGTGCCAGCAGCCCGTTGGGGAGGGTAACAGATACGCAGTATTTT.

The chain couples TRBV12-3 or TRBV12-4 to TRBJ2-7; 9 bases fit TRBD2. CDR3 length: 15 amino acids. Trimming removed 5 bases from V and 1 base from J; junction bases left unmatched: 6. The CDR3 region is CASSGPGLASYEQYF. CDR3 DNA: TGTGCCAGCAGTGGTCCGGGACTAGCTTCCTACGAGCAGTACTTC.

The chain uses TRBV7-2 and TRBJ2-7; perhaps TRBD2 as D (5 bases). The CDR3 consists of 14 residues. Per germline, CDR1 SGHTA and CDR2 FQGNSA. Trimming cost V 3 bases and J 1 base, with 10 bases left between them. The CDR3 is CASSFSVPSYEQYF. CDR3 in DNA: TGTGCCAGCAGCTTTAGCGTACCGTCCTACGAGCAGTACTTC.

This clonotype turned up a few times. The chain recombines TRBV2 with TRBJ2-5; 11 bases line up with TRBD2. CDR1 SNHLY and CDR2 FYNNEI come from the germline V gene. This CDR3 spans 15 amino acids. Trimming at V came to 5 bases and at J to 5 bases, leaving 7 bases not matched to a gene. CDR3 residues: CASSKLAGGSETQYF. The CDR3 DNA follows: TGTGCCAGCAGTAAGCTAGCGGGAGGATCCGAGACCCAGTACTTC.

This sequence joins TRBV6-1 and TRBJ1-2; D unclear. V lost 4 bases to trimming and J lost 2 bases, with 17 bases between them. Germline CDR1 reads MNHNS; CDR2 reads SASEGT. CDR3 length equals 16 residues. CDR3 residues: CASSAIFGRQNYGYTF. CDR3 sequence (DNA): TGTGCCAGCAGTGCCATTTTTGGACGGCAGAACTATGGCTACACCTTC.

This clonotype was picked up a small number of times. The chain joins TRBV12-3 or TRBV12-4 to TRBJ2-2; TRBD1 matches at 8 bases. CDR3 length: 16 residues. Trimming took 5 bases from V and 6 from J; bases not matched to a gene: 11. The DNA of the CDR3 is TGTGCCAGCAGTCCTATCGGACAGGGCTGGGCCGGGGAGCTGTTTTTT. As protein: CASSPIGQGWAGELFF.

This chain uses TRBV6-5 with TRBJ1-5; possibly TRBD1 for D (5 bases). Trimming took 6 bases from V and 9 from J, leaving 18 bases between them. This CDR3 comprises 14 residues. The germline gives CDR1 MNHEY, CDR2 SVGAGI. The CDR3 nucleotides are TGTGCCAGCAGATCAACAGGCGTTCTTGGGCCCCAGCATTTT. It specifies CASRSTGVLGPQHF.

This clonotype is a singleton in its sample. This rearrangement joins TRBV12-3 or TRBV12-4 to TRBJ1-2; weak D call: TRBD1 (6 bases). CDR3 size: 15 residues. Trimming pared 3 bases from V and 4 bases from J, leaving 15 bases between. The CDR3 region has the DNA TGTGCCAGCAGTTTGGGGGCGGGCAGGGGCTATGGCTACACCTTC. It specifies CASSLGAGRGYGYTF.

This clonotype was found many times. The chain has TRBV28 and TRBJ2-7; D is possibly TRBD1 or TRBD2 (5 bases each). V lost 5 bases and J lost 0, with 8 bases in between. The CDR3 is 13 amino acids. The germline V gene has CDR1 MDHEN and CDR2 SYDVKM. CDR3 nucleotides: TGTGCCAGCAGTACCGGGGCCTCCTACGAGCAGTACTTC. Translating gives CASSTGASYEQYF.